Detailed here is one T cell receptor beta chain. Its antigen is undetermined. The data were obtained in a study of blood T cells in healthy people across ages. Total RNA amounts of at least 6 micrograms were extracted per sample. Alongside a J-beta primer mix, a sample-barcoded 5' primer served in a second PCR lasting about 7 to 11 cycles. One entry per CDR3 protein results from TCRdb running MiXCR on the 5' RACE reads. This table holds about 1.5 million distinct CDR3 sequences, roughly two fifths found once. V was pared by 4 bases and J by 0 bases, with 14 bases between. The germline CDR1 and CDR2 sequences are SQVTM and ANQGSEA. The CDR3 length is 15 residues. Study conclusions and caveats: Fewer expanded clones and more diversity marked long-lived versus aged donors.

This chain links TRBV29-1 with TRBJ2-3; D remains unclear. This sequence originates from a woman in her late teens or twenties in good health. Sequencing used blood. CDR3 region: CSVGSLGGSTDTQYF. The DNA for the CDR3 is TGCAGCGTTGGTAGTCTTGGTGGCAGCACAGATACGCAGTATTTT.